This T cell receptor beta chain was sequenced in a study of cytomegalovirus exposure and HLA in healthy donors. V was clipped by 7 bases and J by 5 bases; unmatched bases: 4. The CDR3 covers 12 residues. Germline CDR1 reads SQVTM; CDR2 reads ANQGSEA. Study-wide points: Previously analyzed data showed that most TCR beta V segments were productive at a frequency of about 90% or about 30%. Roughly 170 TCR beta chains were listed as cytomegalovirus-associated.

Primers for the PCR totalled 60 Vbeta and 13 Jbeta. Libraries were prepared by immunoSEQ multiplex PCR; TCRdb keeps only in-frame clonotypes and omits some of them. The sample records approximately 110,000 clones, under 85% being singletons. On this clone itself: The antigen is undetermined.

The specimen was PBMCs. This TCR was recovered from a woman in her thirties or forties in good health and CMV-seropositive. V is TRBV29-1 and J is TRBJ1-1; 10 bases are shared with TRBD1. The CDR3 DNA reads as TGCAGCGGTGACAGGGGGCGAACTGAAGCTTTCTTT. Amino acid sequence: CSGDRGRTEAFF.